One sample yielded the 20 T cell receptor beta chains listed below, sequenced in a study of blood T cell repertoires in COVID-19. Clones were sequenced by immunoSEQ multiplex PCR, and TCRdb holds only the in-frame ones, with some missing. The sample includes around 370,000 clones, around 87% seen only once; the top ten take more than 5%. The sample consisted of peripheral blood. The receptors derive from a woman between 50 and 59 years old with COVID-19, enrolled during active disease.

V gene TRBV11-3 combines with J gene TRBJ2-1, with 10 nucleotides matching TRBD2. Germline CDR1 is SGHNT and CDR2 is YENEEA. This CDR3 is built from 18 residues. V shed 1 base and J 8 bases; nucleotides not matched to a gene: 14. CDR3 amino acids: CASSLGTIAGGQRHEQFF. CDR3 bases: TGTGCCAGCAGCTTAGGAACAATAGCGGGAGGTCAGCGCCATGAGCAGTTCTTC.

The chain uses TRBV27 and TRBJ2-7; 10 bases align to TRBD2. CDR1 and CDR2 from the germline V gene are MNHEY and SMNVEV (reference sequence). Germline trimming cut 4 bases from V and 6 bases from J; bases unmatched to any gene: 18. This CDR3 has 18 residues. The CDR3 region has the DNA TGTGCCAGCAGTTCACTGATGGGGCTAGCGGGAGATAAGGCCGAGCAGTACTTC. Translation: CASSSLMGLAGDKAEQYF.

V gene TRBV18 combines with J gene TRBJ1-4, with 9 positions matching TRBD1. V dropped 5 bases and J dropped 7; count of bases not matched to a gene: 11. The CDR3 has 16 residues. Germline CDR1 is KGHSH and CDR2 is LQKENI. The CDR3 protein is CASSTNSGTGTEKLFF. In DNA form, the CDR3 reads TGTGCCAGCTCAACTAATTCCGGGACAGGGACTGAAAAACTGTTTTTT.

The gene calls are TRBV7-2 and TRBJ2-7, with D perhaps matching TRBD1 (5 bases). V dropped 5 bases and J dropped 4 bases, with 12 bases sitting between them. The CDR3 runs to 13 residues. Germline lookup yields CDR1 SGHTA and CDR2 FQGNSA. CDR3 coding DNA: TGTGCCAGCAGCCCGCAGACAGTGTACGAGCAGTACTTC. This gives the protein CASSPQTVYEQYF.

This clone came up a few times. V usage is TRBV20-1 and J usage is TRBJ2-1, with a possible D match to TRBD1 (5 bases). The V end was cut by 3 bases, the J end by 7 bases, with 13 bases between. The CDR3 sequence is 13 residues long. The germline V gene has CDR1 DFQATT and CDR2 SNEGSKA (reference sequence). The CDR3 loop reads CSASPSKGNEQFF. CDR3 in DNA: TGCAGTGCTAGTCCTAGTAAGGGGAATGAGCAGTTCTTC.

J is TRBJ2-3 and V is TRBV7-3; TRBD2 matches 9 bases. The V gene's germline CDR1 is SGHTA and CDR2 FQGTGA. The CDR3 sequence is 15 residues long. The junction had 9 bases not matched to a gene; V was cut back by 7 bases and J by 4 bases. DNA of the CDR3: TGTGCCAGCACCCCTAGCGGGAACCAAGCAGATACGCAGTATTTT. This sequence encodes CASTPSGNQADTQYF.

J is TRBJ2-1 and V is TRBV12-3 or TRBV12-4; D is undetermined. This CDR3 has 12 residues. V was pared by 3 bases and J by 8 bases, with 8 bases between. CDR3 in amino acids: CASSLATYEQFF. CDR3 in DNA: TGTGCCAGCAGTTTGGCGACATATGAGCAGTTCTTC.

The CDR3 here is CATSIRGYEQYF. Written as DNA, the CDR3 is TGTGCCACCAGCATCAGGGGTTACGAGCAGTACTTC. The chain recombines TRBV15 with TRBJ2-7, with D possibly TRBD1 on 6 matching bases. CDR3 length: 12 residues. V gave up 4 bases and J gave up 4 bases, with 8 bases separating them. Per germline, CDR1 LNHNV and CDR2 YYDKDF (reference sequence).

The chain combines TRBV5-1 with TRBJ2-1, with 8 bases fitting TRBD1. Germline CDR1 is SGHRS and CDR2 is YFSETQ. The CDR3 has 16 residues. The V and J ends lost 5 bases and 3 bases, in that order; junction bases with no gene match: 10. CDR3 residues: CASRSSLQGGYNEQFF. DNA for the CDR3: TGCGCCAGCAGATCCTCTTTACAGGGGGGCTACAATGAGCAGTTCTTC. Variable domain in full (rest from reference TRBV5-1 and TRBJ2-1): KAGVTQTPRYLIKTRGQQVTLSCSPISGHRSVSWYQQTPGQGLQFLFEYFSETQRNKGNFPGRFSGRQFSNSRSEMNVSTLELGDSALYLCASRSSLQGGYNEQFFGPGTRLTVL.

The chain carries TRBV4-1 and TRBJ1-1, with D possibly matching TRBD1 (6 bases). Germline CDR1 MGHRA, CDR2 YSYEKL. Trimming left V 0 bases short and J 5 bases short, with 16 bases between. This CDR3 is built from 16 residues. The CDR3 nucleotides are TGCGCCAGCAGCCAAGATTTTCCAGGGGCGAGAACTGAAGCTTTCTTT. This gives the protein CASSQDFPGARTEAFF.

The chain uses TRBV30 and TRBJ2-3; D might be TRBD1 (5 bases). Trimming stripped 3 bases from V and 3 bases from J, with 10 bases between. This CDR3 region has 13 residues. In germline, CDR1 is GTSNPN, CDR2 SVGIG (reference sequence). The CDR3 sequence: CAWSRPGTDTQYF. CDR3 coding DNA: TGTGCCTGGAGCCGACCAGGGACAGATACGCAGTATTTT.

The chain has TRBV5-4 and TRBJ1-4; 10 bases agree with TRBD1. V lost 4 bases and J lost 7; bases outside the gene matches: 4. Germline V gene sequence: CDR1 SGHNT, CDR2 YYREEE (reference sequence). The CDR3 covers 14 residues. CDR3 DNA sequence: TGTGCCAGCAGCCGGGACAGGGGATCTGAAAAACTGTTTTTT. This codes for CASSRDRGSEKLFF.

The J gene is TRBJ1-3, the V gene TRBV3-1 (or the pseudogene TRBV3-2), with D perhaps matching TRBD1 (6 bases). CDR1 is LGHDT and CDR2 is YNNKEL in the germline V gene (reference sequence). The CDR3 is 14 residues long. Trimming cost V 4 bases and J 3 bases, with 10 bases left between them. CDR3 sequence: CASSPQGFGNTIYF. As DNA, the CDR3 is TGTGCCAGCAGCCCCCAGGGGTTTGGAAACACCATATATTTT.

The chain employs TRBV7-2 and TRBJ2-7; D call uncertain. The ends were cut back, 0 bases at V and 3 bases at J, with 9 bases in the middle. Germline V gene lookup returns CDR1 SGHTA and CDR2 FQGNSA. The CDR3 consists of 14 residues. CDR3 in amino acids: CASSLASIGYEQYF. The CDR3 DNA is TGTGCCAGCAGCTTAGCTTCTATCGGCTACGAGCAGTACTTC.

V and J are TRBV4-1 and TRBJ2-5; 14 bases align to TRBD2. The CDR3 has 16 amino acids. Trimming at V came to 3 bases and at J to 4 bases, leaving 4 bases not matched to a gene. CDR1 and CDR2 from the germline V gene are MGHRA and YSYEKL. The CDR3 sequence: CASSQGLAGVRETQYF. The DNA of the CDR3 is TGCGCCAGCAGCCAGGGACTAGCGGGAGTACGAGAGACCCAGTACTTC.

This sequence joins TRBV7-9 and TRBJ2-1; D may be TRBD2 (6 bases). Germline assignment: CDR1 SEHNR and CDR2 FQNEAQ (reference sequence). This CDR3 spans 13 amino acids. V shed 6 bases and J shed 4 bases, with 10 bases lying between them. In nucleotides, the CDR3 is TGTGCCAGCAGGGGGGGAATTTACAATGAGCAGTTCTTC. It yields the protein CASRGGIYNEQFF.

CDR3 sequence reads: CASSFRLAGVRGELFF. CDR3 coding DNA: TGTGCCAGCAGTTTTCGACTAGCGGGAGTCAGGGGGGAGCTGTTTTTT. The chain couples TRBV7-2 to TRBJ2-2; 12 nucleotides match TRBD2. V gave up 6 bases and J gave up 8 bases; unmatched junction bases: 10. CDR3 length: 16 residues. From germline, CDR1 is SGHTA and CDR2 FQGNSA.

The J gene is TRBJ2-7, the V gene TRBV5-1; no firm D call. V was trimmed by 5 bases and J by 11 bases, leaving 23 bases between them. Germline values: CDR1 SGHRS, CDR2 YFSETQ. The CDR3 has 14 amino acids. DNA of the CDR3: TGCGCCAGCAGTTACGCGTATCGCCACGCTCCGGAGTACTTC. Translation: CASSYAYRHAPEYF.

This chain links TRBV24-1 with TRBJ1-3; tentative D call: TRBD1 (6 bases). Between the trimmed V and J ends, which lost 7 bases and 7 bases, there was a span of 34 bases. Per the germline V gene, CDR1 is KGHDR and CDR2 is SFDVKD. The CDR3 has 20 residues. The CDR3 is CATRPTSGATLGSLENTIYF. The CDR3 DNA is TGTGCCACCAGGCCAACATCAGGGGCCACCCTGGGTAGCCTCGAGAACACCATATATTTT.

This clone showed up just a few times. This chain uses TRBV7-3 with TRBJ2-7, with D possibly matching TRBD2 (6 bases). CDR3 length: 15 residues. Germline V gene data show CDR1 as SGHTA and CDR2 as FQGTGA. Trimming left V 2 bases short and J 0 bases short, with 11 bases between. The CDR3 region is CASSLGAGSSYEQYF. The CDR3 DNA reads TGTGCCAGCAGCTTAGGAGCGGGTAGCTCCTACGAGCAGTACTTC.